The 24 T cell receptor beta chains below were found in one sample sequenced in a study of blood T cells in healthy people across ages. With a J-beta primer mix and a sample-barcoded 5' primer, a second PCR ran about 7 to 12 cycles. TCRdb recomputed calls from the 5' RACE reads with MiXCR, one row per CDR3 protein. The table includes over 1,500,000 distinct CDR3 sequences, 49% detected once. Sequencing was done on a sample of blood. The source is a woman between 40 and 55 years old in good health.

The rearrangement uses TRBV15 and TRBJ2-6; tentative D call: TRBD2 (5 bases). CDR1 is LNHNV and CDR2 is YYDKDF in the germline V gene (reference sequence). The CDR3 has 16 residues. The V end lost 6 bases, the J end lost 2 bases, and 14 bases lay between the germline ends. The CDR3 bases are TGTGCCACCAGTCGCGGGCACAATCCTGGGGCCAACGTCCTGACTTTC. Amino acid sequence: CATSRGHNPGANVLTF. Filled out from reference TRBV15 and TRBJ2-6, the complete variable domain reads DAMVIQNPRYQVTQFGKPVTLSCSQTLNHNVMYWYQQKSSQAPKLLFHYYDKDFNNEADTPDNFQSRRPNTSFCFLDIRSPGLGDTAMYLCATSRGHNPGANVLTFGAGSRLTVL.

The CDR3 coding sequence is TGTGCCAGCAGCTTAGCGCGGGGGGGCACAGTTAAACAGTATTTT. Amino acid sequence: CASSLARGGTVKQYF. The genes are TRBV7-2 and TRBJ2-3, with 9 bases lining up with TRBD2. The CDR3 has 15 amino acids. From germline, CDR1 is SGHTA and CDR2 FQGNSA. V lost 0 bases to trimming and J lost 12 bases; unmatched junction nucleotides: 10.

This clonotype was picked up many times. The chain carries TRBV7-2 and TRBJ1-2; 7 bases line up with TRBD1. The CDR3 runs to 16 residues. The V gene's germline CDR1 is SGHTA and CDR2 FQGNSA. J gave up 2 bases and V 4 bases, and 10 bases lay outside the gene matches. CDR3 protein: CASSSASTGANYGYTF. The CDR3 region has the DNA TGTGCCAGCAGCTCCGCCTCTACAGGGGCCAACTATGGCTACACCTTC.

The sample holds a few counts of this clonotype. The chain carries TRBV29-1 and TRBJ2-6; 9 nucleotides line up with TRBD1. The CDR3 spans 15 residues. V was clipped by 7 bases and J by 0 bases; unmatched bases: 4. Germline CDR1 SQVTM, CDR2 ANQGSEA. This CDR3 reads CSARTGASGANVLTF. The CDR3 bases are TGCAGCGCCCGGACAGGGGCCTCTGGGGCCAACGTCCTGACTTTC.

This clonotype was seen only a few times. V and J are TRBV20-1 and TRBJ2-7; D is possibly TRBD1 (5 bases). This CDR3 region has 14 residues. Germline values: CDR1 DFQATT, CDR2 SNEGSKA (reference sequence). The V and J ends lost 4 bases and 4 bases respectively, with 17 bases between them. The DNA for the CDR3 is TGCAGTGCTAAGGTGGGGCGGATGGGGTACGAGCAGTACTTC. Translation: CSAKVGRMGYEQYF.

This rearrangement joins TRBV7-3 to TRBJ2-1; D possibly corresponds to TRBD2 (6 bases). The V and J ends lost 8 bases and 9 bases respectively, with 20 bases between them. The germline gives CDR1 SGHTA, CDR2 FQGTGA. The CDR3 length is 14 residues. CDR3 region: CASATSRDLSEQFF. DNA of the CDR3: TGTGCCAGCGCGACTAGTAGGGATTTGAGTGAGCAGTTCTTC.

This clonotype was counted only a few times. The chain joins TRBV2 to TRBJ2-5; D remains unclear. The CDR3 is made up of 10 amino acids. From germline, CDR1 is SNHLY and CDR2 FYNNEI. The germline V and J ends were trimmed by 8 bases and 11 bases, with 12 bases remaining between them. The CDR3: CASVGNEQYF. In nucleotides, the CDR3 is TGTGCCAGCGTTGGCAATGAGCAGTACTTC.

The V call is TRBV5-1, the J call TRBJ1-2; 7 bases map to TRBD1. The CDR3 extends over 14 amino acids. The ends lost 4 bases at V and 4 bases at J; junction bases unmatched: 7. Per germline, CDR1 SGHRS and CDR2 YFSETQ. The CDR3 coding sequence is TGCGCCAGCAGCGACTTCGGGACAGCCTATGGCTACACCTTC. Its protein product is CASSDFGTAYGYTF.

This clonotype was observed a few times. The gene calls are TRBV20-1 and TRBJ2-3; the D gene is possibly TRBD2 (6 bases). Germline values: CDR1 DFQATT, CDR2 SNEGSKA (reference sequence). Trimming cost V 1 base and J 2 bases, with 10 bases left between them. The CDR3 is made up of 14 amino acids. The CDR3 DNA reads as TGCAGTGCTAGAGCGGGACTCTTCACAGATACGCAGTATTTT. It is translated as CSARAGLFTDTQYF.

V gene TRBV19 combines with J gene TRBJ2-1, with D tentatively TRBD1 (7 bases). V gave up 10 bases and J gave up 7 bases, with 23 bases separating them. The germline CDR1 and CDR2 sequences are LNHDA and SQIVND (reference sequence). The CDR3 runs 15 residues. CDR3: CAISGTKQGRNEQFF. Here the CDR3 DNA reads TGTGCCATCTCGGGGACCAAACAGGGGAGGAATGAGCAGTTCTTC.

This rearrangement joins TRBV7-2 to TRBJ1-5; no clear D gene. The CDR3 is 12 residues long. Trimming took off 1 base at V and 9 bases at J, with 7 bases between the two ends. Germline-derived CDR1 and CDR2 are SGHTA and FQGNSA. The CDR3 spells CASSLVHRPQHF. The CDR3 nucleotides read TGTGCCAGCAGCTTAGTTCATCGGCCCCAGCATTTT.

The chain recombines TRBV4-3 with TRBJ2-3; TRBD1 is a possible D gene (6 bases). This CDR3 spans 17 amino acids. Per germline, CDR1 LGHNA and CDR2 YSLEER. The germline V and J ends were trimmed by 0 bases and 2 bases, with 15 bases remaining between them. The CDR3 DNA sequence: TGCGCCAGCAGCCAAGATTCTATAGGGGGTCCCACAGATACGCAGTATTTT. Translated, it gives CASSQDSIGGPTDTQYF.

The chain joins TRBV20-1 to TRBJ2-7; D unresolved. V dropped 5 bases and J dropped 2 bases, with 7 bases sitting between them. The CDR3 is 11 amino acids. From germline, CDR1 is DFQATT and CDR2 SNEGSKA (reference sequence). CDR3 amino acids: CSAPYTYEQYF. CDR3 DNA sequence: TGCAGTGCTCCTTACACCTACGAGCAGTACTTC.

This clonotype showed up just a few times. This chain connects TRBV5-1 to TRBJ2-5; 9 nucleotides agree with TRBD1. Germline assignment: CDR1 SGHRS and CDR2 YFSETQ. The CDR3 sequence is 15 residues long. Unmatched junction bases numbered 8, after V lost 3 bases and J lost 5 bases. In DNA form, the CDR3 reads TGCGCCAGCAGCTCGACAGGGGGAAGAGGCGAGACCCAGTACTTC. This sequence encodes CASSSTGGRGETQYF.

The chain combines TRBV5-1 with TRBJ1-2, with TRBD1 matching over 11 bases. Unmatched junction bases numbered 10, after V lost 2 bases and J lost 7 bases. This CDR3 has 16 amino acids. Germline values: CDR1 SGHRS, CDR2 YFSETQ. The CDR3 DNA is TGCGCCAGCAGCTTCATGCCGGGACAGGGGGACTCTGGCTACACCTTC. The encoded protein is CASSFMPGQGDSGYTF.

V and J are TRBV7-2 and TRBJ1-5, with 7 bases that match TRBD1. V trimming: 1 base; J trimming: 6 bases; junction bases outside the gene matches: 15. From germline, CDR1 is SGHTA and CDR2 FQGNSA. The CDR3 loop spans 18 amino acids. The CDR3 loop is CASSLEGAGLSRSQPQHF. In DNA form, the CDR3 reads TGTGCCAGCAGCTTAGAGGGGGCAGGGCTTTCCCGAAGTCAGCCCCAGCATTTT. The variable domain in full, with the rest retrieved from reference TRBV7-2 and TRBJ1-5, is GAGVSQSPSNKVTEKGKDVELRCDPISGHTALYWYRQSLGQGLEFLIYFQGNSAPDKSGLPSDRFSAERTGGSVSTLTIQRTQQEDSAVYLCASSLEGAGLSRSQPQHFGDGTRLSIL.

The chain uses TRBV20-1 and TRBJ2-1, with TRBD2 matching 7 bases. With 5 bases clipped from V and 5 bases from J, the junction kept 6 bases outside the gene matches. The CDR3 loop spans 13 amino acids. From germline, CDR1 is DFQATT and CDR2 SNEGSKA (reference sequence). In nucleotides, the CDR3 is TGCAGTGCTCCCCGGGCGGGGGACAATGAGCAGTTCTTC. It specifies CSAPRAGDNEQFF.

The chain joins TRBV11-1 to TRBJ2-3; D might be TRBD2 (6 bases). Between the trimmed V and J ends, which lost 4 bases and 6 bases, there was a span of 17 bases. Germline values: CDR1 SGHAT, CDR2 FQDESV (reference sequence). The CDR3 sequence is 15 residues long. DNA of the CDR3: TGTGCCAGCAGCTCGGGACTCCCTCTCTTGGATACGCAGTATTTT. Protein: CASSSGLPLLDTQYF.

This clonotype was seen ten or more times. Just one base apart from a much larger clone, this may be a read error. The chain carries TRBV10-3 and TRBJ2-7; TRBD1 or TRBD2 may be the D gene (6 bases each). The CDR3 extends over 13 amino acids. The V end was cut by 8 bases, the J end by 7 bases, with 18 bases between. In germline, CDR1 is ENHRY, CDR2 SYGVKD. CDR3 loop: CAIGNREENEQYF. CDR3 DNA sequence: TGTGCCATCGGTAACAGGGAGGAGAATGAGCAGTACTTC.

This rearrangement joins TRBV15 to TRBJ2-3; D not resolved. Germline CDR1 LNHNV, CDR2 YYDKDF (reference sequence). The CDR3 runs 13 residues. V shed 2 bases and J shed 2 bases, with 5 bases lying between them. For the CDR3, the DNA is TGTGCCACCAGCAGACAGTACACAGATACGCAGTATTTT. Translation: CATSRQYTDTQYF.

The V and J genes are TRBV10-1 and TRBJ1-6; 9 positions match TRBD1. This CDR3 comprises 12 residues. The trim removed 10 bases at V and 6 bases at J, leaving 1 base unmatched. Germline lookup yields CDR1 WNHNN and CDR2 SYGVQD (reference sequence). The CDR3, as DNA: TGCGCCATGGACAGGGGTAATTCACCCCTCCACTTT. Protein product: CAMDRGNSPLHF.

A few counts support this clonotype. The J gene is TRBJ2-2, the V gene TRBV6-4; TRBD2 aligns across 9 bases. CDR3 size: 15 residues. Trimming at V came to 3 bases and at J to 1 base, leaving 0 bases not matched to a gene. CDR1 and CDR2 (germline): MRHNA, SNTAGT. The CDR3 nucleotides read TGTGCCAGCAGTGAGACTAGCGGGAACACCGGGGAGCTGTTTTTT. Protein sequence: CASSETSGNTGELFF.

This clonotype was counted between two and nine times. The chain is built from TRBV20-1 and TRBJ2-1; 10 positions agree with TRBD1. Per germline, CDR1 DFQATT and CDR2 SNEGSKA (reference sequence). CDR3 length equals 15 residues. With 5 bases clipped from V and 5 bases from J, the junction kept 9 bases outside the gene matches. The CDR3 region is CSARRSGTGDNEQFF. CDR3 coding DNA: TGCAGTGCTCGGCGGAGTGGGACAGGGGACAATGAGCAGTTCTTC.

The chain joins TRBV6-1 to TRBJ1-2; the match to TRBD1 covers 10 bases. V lost 7 bases and J lost 0; bases outside the gene matches: 5. The CDR3 has 15 residues. Per germline, CDR1 MNHNS and CDR2 SASEGT. CDR3 protein: CASNRQGAANYGYTF. The CDR3, as DNA: TGTGCCAGCAATAGACAGGGGGCGGCTAACTATGGCTACACCTTC.